This T cell receptor (beta chain) originates from a study of T cell responses to AZD1222 COVID-19 vaccine. Study-wide background: The study pooled second doses at about 4 or about 12 weeks. Notes on the study in general: Two doses of AZD1222 preceded a rise in Spike-specific TCR breadth and depth. Nearly half of the spike-specific TCRs reportedly recognize variant regions that carry no mutations.

Germline CDR1 reads MNHEY; CDR2 reads SVGEGT. The CDR3 covers 16 residues. V trimming: 1 base; J trimming: 0 bases; junction bases outside the gene matches: 6. Details on this clone: As yet, its antigen is unknown.

Assay used: immunoSEQ multiplex PCR; TCRdb lists only in-frame clones, some missing. Of 90,000 to 150,000 clones listed, approximately 90% are singletons. The chain couples TRBV6-2 or TRBV6-3 to TRBJ2-7; TRBD1 matches at 7 bases. This receptor was obtained from an adult in good health. The sample was peripheral blood, taken on day 0 of AZD1222 vaccination. The CDR3 here is CASSYWRQGLSYEQYF. CDR3 DNA sequence: TGTGCCAGCAGTTACTGGAGACAGGGCCTCTCCTACGAGCAGTACTTC.